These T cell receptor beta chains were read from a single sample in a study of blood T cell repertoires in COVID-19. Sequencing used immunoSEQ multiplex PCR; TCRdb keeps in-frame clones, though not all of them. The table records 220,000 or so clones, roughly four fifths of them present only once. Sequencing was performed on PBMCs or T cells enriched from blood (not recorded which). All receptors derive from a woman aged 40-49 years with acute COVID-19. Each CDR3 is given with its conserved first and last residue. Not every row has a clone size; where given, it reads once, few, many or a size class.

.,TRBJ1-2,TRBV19,CASSIGRAGNGYTF
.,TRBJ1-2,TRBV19,CASSFRGSNYGYTF
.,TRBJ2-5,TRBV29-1,CSVDNRLPQETQYF
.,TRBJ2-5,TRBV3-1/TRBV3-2,CASSRRDIPEETQYF
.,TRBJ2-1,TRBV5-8,CASSSSGRRYNEQFF
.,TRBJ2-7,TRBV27,CASSLDRVSTYEQYF
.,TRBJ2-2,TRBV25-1,CASSDRGTGDTGELFF
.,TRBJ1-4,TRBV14,CASSQGVGVREKLFF
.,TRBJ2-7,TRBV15,CATSRDSRQIPYEQYF
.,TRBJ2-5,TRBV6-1,CASSEARTSGLQETQYF
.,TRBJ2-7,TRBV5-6,CASSLGSGGSYEQYF
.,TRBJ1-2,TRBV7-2,CASSLTGTGNGYGYTF
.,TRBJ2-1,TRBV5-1,CASTLTGGEKMGKFF
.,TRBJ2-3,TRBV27,CASSSLTSGIYTDTQYF
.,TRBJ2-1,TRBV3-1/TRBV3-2,CASSQVSGGSSTRIF
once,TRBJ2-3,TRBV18,CASSPSASGTDTQYF
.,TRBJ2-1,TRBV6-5,CASSYGPRGNEQFF
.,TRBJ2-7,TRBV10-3,CAISESGGQGYEQYF
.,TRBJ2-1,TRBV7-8,CASSSRDKVMERGEQFF
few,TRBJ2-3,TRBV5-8,CASSLRGQGADTQYF
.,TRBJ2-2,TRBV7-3,CASSSGANTGELFF
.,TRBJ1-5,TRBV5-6,CASSLAGRGNQPQHF
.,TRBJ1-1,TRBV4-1,CASSYGRGTEAFF
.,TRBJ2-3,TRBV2,CASSDEWLAGETDTQYF
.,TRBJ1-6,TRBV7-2,CASSLLPGNNSPLHF
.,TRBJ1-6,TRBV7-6,CASSLEPGTGSSPLHF
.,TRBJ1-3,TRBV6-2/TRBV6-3,CASSYGGSLSTIYF
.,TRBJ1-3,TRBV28,CASSSTGTTSGNTIYF
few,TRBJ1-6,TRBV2,CASSFRGSSYNSPLHF
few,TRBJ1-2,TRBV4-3,CASSQEQGAHYGYTF
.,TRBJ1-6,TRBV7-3,CASSLQGGDSPLHF
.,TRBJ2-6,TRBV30,CAWSYRGAGANVLTF
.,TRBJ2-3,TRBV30,CAWKRDWSTDTQYF
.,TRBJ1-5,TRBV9,CASSPTGRNQPQHF
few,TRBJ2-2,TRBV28,CASTWDRLTGELFF